One and the same sample provided the 19 T cell receptor beta chains below, sequenced in a study of blood T cell repertoires in COVID-19. TCRdb's copy holds only in-frame clones and misses some; the assay was immunoSEQ multiplex PCR. The top ten clones hold 2.1% of a sample with around 250,000 clones, 90% of them seen once. The sample consisted of peripheral blood. The receptors were sampled from a woman in her fifties or sixties with COVID-19, enrolled during active disease.

This clone was counted once. The chain combines TRBV11-2 with TRBJ2-3; 11 bases are shared with TRBD2. CDR3 length: 16 amino acids. With V trimmed by 5 bases and J by 2 bases, 6 bases remained unmatched. Germline CDR1 and CDR2: SGHAT and FQNNGV. As DNA, the CDR3 is TGTGCCAGCAGCACGACTAGCGGGACGTACACAGATACGCAGTATTTT. It encodes CASSTTSGTYTDTQYF.

The chain employs TRBV11-1 and TRBJ1-2; TRBD1 agrees at 10 bases. In germline, CDR1 is SGHAT, CDR2 FQDESV (reference sequence). There are 13 residues in the CDR3. The V and J ends lost 6 bases and 6 bases, in that order; junction bases with no gene match: 4. The CDR3: CASRAGTGDGYTF. CDR3 sequence (DNA): TGTGCCAGCAGAGCCGGGACAGGGGATGGCTACACCTTC.

The chain has TRBV30 and TRBJ2-1, with 11 bases that match TRBD1. The CDR3 is 15 amino acids. The V and J ends lost 2 bases and 8 bases, in that order; junction bases with no gene match: 8. Per the germline V gene, CDR1 is GTSNPN and CDR2 is SVGIG (reference sequence). The CDR3 bases are TGTGCCTGGAGTCCGGGACAGGGGGTAGTGGATGAGCAGTTCTTC. Translated: CAWSPGQGVVDEQFF.

The rearrangement joins TRBV29-1 to TRBJ1-2, with TRBD1 matching over 7 bases. This CDR3 is built from 13 residues. After removal of 4 bases from V and 2 bases from J, the junction contained 4 bases not matched to a gene. Looked up from germline, CDR1 is SQVTM and CDR2 is ANQGSEA. CDR3 nucleotide sequence: TGCAGCGTTGGACAGGGATGGAACTATGGCTACACCTTC. It specifies CSVGQGWNYGYTF.

This clone was recorded once. The V gene is TRBV10-3, the J gene TRBJ1-2, with 11 nucleotides matching TRBD1. Losses at the gene ends were 8 bases for V and 7 bases for J; bases not matched to a gene: 9. The CDR3 totals 14 residues. CDR1 is ENHRY and CDR2 is SYGVKD in the germline V gene. DNA for the CDR3: TGTGCCATCGGCCAGGGGGGGACAGGGGGTGGCTACACCTTC. Translating it yields CAIGQGGTGGGYTF.

The rearrangement links TRBV2 to TRBJ1-5; TRBD1 agrees at 9 bases. Germline assignment: CDR1 SNHLY and CDR2 FYNNEI. J gave up 1 base and V 4 bases, and 2 bases lay outside the gene matches. The CDR3 spans 15 residues. CDR3 bases: TGTGCCAGCAGTGGGACAGGGGTGAGCAATCAGCCCCAGCATTTT. It encodes CASSGTGVSNQPQHF.

The J gene is TRBJ2-7, the V gene TRBV7-3, with a weak D call TRBD1 (5 bases). Trimming stripped 5 bases from V and 2 bases from J, with 16 bases between. The CDR3 is 15 residues long. In germline, CDR1 is SGHTA, CDR2 FQGTGA. CDR3: CASSTKQVAAYEQYF. CDR3 coding DNA: TGTGCCAGCAGCACGAAACAGGTGGCCGCCTACGAGCAGTACTTC.

DNA for the CDR3: TGTGCCAGTAGTCATCCCGCCAGGGTTAATGAAAAACTGTTTTTT. It translates to CASSHPARVNEKLFF. The chain carries TRBV19 and TRBJ1-4; D perhaps matches TRBD1 (5 bases). Between the trimmed V and J ends, which lost 5 bases and 4 bases, there was a span of 14 bases. Germline-derived CDR1 and CDR2 are LNHDA and SQIVND (reference sequence). The CDR3 totals 15 residues.

V usage is TRBV3-1 (or the pseudogene TRBV3-2) and J usage is TRBJ2-5; tentative D call: TRBD2 (6 bases). Looked up from germline, CDR1 is LGHDT and CDR2 is YNNKEL (reference sequence). This CDR3 spans 12 amino acids. Trimming pared 6 bases from V and 6 bases from J, leaving 11 bases between. The CDR3: CASRGLVQTQYF. The CDR3 nucleotides read TGTGCCAGCAGGGGACTCGTCCAGACCCAGTACTTC.

This clone was observed once. This chain uses TRBV9 with TRBJ2-3; D is uncertain. The CDR3 is 11 amino acids. The germline V gene has CDR1 SGDLS and CDR2 YYNGEE. V was cut by 5 bases and J by 6 bases, with 7 bases left in between. CDR3: CASSDTDTQYF. CDR3 sequence (DNA): TGTGCCAGCAGTGACACGGATACGCAGTATTTT.

V usage is TRBV19 and J usage is TRBJ1-6, with 8 bases that match TRBD1. V was clipped by 5 bases and J by 0 bases; unmatched bases: 6. Germline lookup yields CDR1 LNHDA and CDR2 SQIVND (reference sequence). The CDR3 covers 17 residues. The CDR3 DNA follows: TGTGCCAGTAGTCCGCGACAGGGGAGCTCCTATAATTCACCCCTCCACTTT. Its translation: CASSPRQGSSYNSPLHF.

The gene calls are TRBV21-1 and TRBJ2-3; the D call of TRBD2 is as the table states it, not checked on the DNA. TRBV21-1 is listed as a pseudogene. The CDR3 is 16 amino acids. The CDR3 sequence is CASSRRGGPPSNTQYF. The CDR3 region has the DNA TGTGCCAGCAGCCGTCGGGGGGGGCCCCCCTCCAATACGCAGTATTTT.

This chain connects TRBV30 to TRBJ1-5, with 9 bases identical to TRBD1. This CDR3 spans 14 amino acids. Looked up from germline, CDR1 is GTSNPN and CDR2 is SVGIG (reference sequence). Trimming at V came to 2 bases and at J to 5 bases, leaving 4 bases not matched to a gene. The CDR3 sequence: CAWSTGQGHQPQHF. The CDR3 region has the DNA TGTGCCTGGAGTACCGGACAGGGGCATCAGCCCCAGCATTTT.

The chain carries TRBV6-5 and TRBJ2-1; 12 positions agree with TRBD2. V lost 0 bases, J lost 8 bases, and 5 bases stayed unmatched. This CDR3 contains 16 residues. Looked up from germline, CDR1 is MNHEY and CDR2 is SVGAGI. The chain's CDR3 is CASSYSLAGGLDEQFF. The CDR3 DNA sequence: TGTGCCAGCAGTTACTCGCTAGCGGGGGGGCTGGATGAGCAGTTCTTC.

V is TRBV6-4 and J is TRBJ1-4, with 8 nucleotides matching TRBD1. V shed 11 bases, J shed 5 bases, and the junction held 10 bases outside the gene matches. Per germline, CDR1 MRHNA and CDR2 SNTAGT. CDR3 length: 14 residues. The CDR3 sequence: CASQIGQGNEKLFF. The CDR3 DNA reads as TGTGCCTCCCAGATAGGACAGGGAAATGAAAAACTGTTTTTT.

V gene TRBV7-2 combines with J gene TRBJ2-6; the D is unclear. The CDR3 consists of 17 residues. Germline loops: CDR1 SGHTA, CDR2 FQGNSA. V lost 3 bases to trimming and J lost 0 bases, with 12 bases between them. CDR3 nucleotides: TGTGCCAGCAGCTTGTTCCGAGGAGCCTCTGGGGCCAACGTCCTGACTTTC. As protein: CASSLFRGASGANVLTF. The variable domain in full, with the rest retrieved from reference TRBV7-2 and TRBJ2-6, is GAGVSQSPSNKVTEKGKDVELRCDPISGHTALYWYRQSLGQGLEFLIYFQGNSAPDKSGLPSDRFSAERTGGSVSTLTIQRTQQEDSAVYLCASSLFRGASGANVLTFGAGSRLTVL.

The chain recombines TRBV15 with TRBJ1-2; 8 positions agree with TRBD1. This CDR3 is 14 amino acids long. Germline loops: CDR1 LNHNV, CDR2 YYDKDF (reference sequence). V dropped 0 bases and J dropped 4; count of bases not matched to a gene: 1. CDR3 sequence: CATSREGQVYGYTF. CDR3 nucleotides: TGTGCCACCAGCAGAGAGGGACAGGTCTATGGCTACACCTTC.

The chain carries TRBV5-1 and TRBJ1-3, with a tentative D call TRBD1 (6 bases). V dropped 4 bases and J dropped 0 bases, with 17 bases sitting between them. CDR3 size: 17 residues. Germline-derived CDR1 and CDR2 are SGHRS and YFSETQ. In nucleotides, the CDR3 is TGCGCCAGCAGCCTCTTGGACAGTTATAGCTCTGGAAACACCATATATTTT. Encoded protein: CASSLLDSYSSGNTIYF.

This chain uses TRBV18 with TRBJ1-2; 7 bases agree with TRBD1. Unmatched junction bases numbered 7, after V lost 5 bases and J lost 1 base. CDR1 is KGHSH and CDR2 is LQKENI in the germline V gene. The CDR3 spans 15 residues. The CDR3 region has the DNA TGTGCCAGCTCAGCCGACAGGGAACTTAACTATGGCTACACCTTC. Protein: CASSADRELNYGYTF.